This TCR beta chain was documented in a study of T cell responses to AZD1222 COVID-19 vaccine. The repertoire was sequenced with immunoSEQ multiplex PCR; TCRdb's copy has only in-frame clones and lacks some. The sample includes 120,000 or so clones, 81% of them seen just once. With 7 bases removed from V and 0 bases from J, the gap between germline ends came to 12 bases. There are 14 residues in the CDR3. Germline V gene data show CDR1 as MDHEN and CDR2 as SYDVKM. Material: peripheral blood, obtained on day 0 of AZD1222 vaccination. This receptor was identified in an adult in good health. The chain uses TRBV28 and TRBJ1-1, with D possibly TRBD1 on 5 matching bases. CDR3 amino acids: CASIRDRMNTEAFF. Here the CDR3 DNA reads TGTGCCAGCATTAGAGACAGAATGAACACTGAAGCTTTCTTT.